The clone carrying this TCR beta chain was picked up a small number of times. These data originate in a study of early T cells in non-severe SARS-CoV-2 infection. This CDR3 is built from 14 residues. The V gene end was trimmed by 5 bases and the J gene end by 5 bases; junction bases not matched to a gene: 6. Germline V gene sequence: CDR1 DFQATT, CDR2 SNEGSKA (reference sequence). In TCRdb, the 5' RACE reads were re-called with MiXCR into one record per CDR3 protein. This table holds 30,000 to 40,000 distinct CDR3 sequences, around 5.8% found once. Sequences were derived from whole blood, sampled at baseline. The J gene is TRBJ2-1, the V gene TRBV20-1; 10 bases agree with TRBD2. The source of this sequence is an adult who was a healthcare worker with PCR-confirmed SARS-CoV-2 infection or an uninfected control (not recorded which). For the CDR3, the DNA is TGCAGTGCTCCAACTAGCGGGAAGCACAATGAGCAGTTCTTC. Translated, it gives CSAPTSGKHNEQFF.